These 9 T cell receptor beta chains came from one sample sequenced in a study of blood T cell repertoires in COVID-19. The repertoire was sequenced with immunoSEQ multiplex PCR; TCRdb's copy has only in-frame clones and lacks some. The table has about 100,000 clones, around 87% seen once. The sequenced material came from peripheral blood. The receptors were sampled from a human donor in a cohort sampled during active COVID-19.

CDR3 in DNA: TGCGCCAGCAGCTTGGGAGGCGGCAGCACCACAGATACGCAGTATTTT. Protein: CASSLGGGSTTDTQYF. The chain carries TRBV5-1 and TRBJ2-3, with unresolved D. V was shortened by 0 bases and J by 2 bases, with 13 bases between the two germline ends. The V gene's germline CDR1 is SGHRS and CDR2 YFSETQ. The CDR3 has 16 residues. The full variable domain, in which reference TRBV5-1 and TRBJ2-3 provide the parts outside the CDR3, is KAGVTQTPRYLIKTRGQQVTLSCSPISGHRSVSWYQQTPGQGLQFLFEYFSETQRNKGNFPGRFSGRQFSNSRSEMNVSTLELGDSALYLCASSLGGGSTTDTQYFGPGTRLTVL.

The CDR3 sequence: CASAVEAKNIQYF. The CDR3, as DNA: TGCGCCAGCGCAGTGGAGGCCAAAAACATTCAGTACTTC. The rearrangement uses TRBV5-1 and TRBJ2-4, with no clear D. Trimming removed 7 bases from V and 1 base from J, with 9 bases in between. The CDR3 totals 13 residues. CDR1 SGHRS and CDR2 YFSETQ come from the germline V gene.

This clone was detected once. CDR3 bases: TGTGCCAGTAGTTTCACGGGACAGGGAAAGATAGTAAGGCATTTT. It translates to CASSFTGQGKIVRHF. The J gene is TRBJ1-5, the V gene TRBV19; 9 positions match TRBD1. The CDR3 has 15 residues. Unmatched junction bases numbered 17, after V lost 5 bases and J lost 15 bases. From germline, CDR1 is LNHDA and CDR2 SQIVND (reference sequence).

This clone was detected only a few times. The chain uses TRBV15 and TRBJ2-7; D may be TRBD2 (5 bases). Germline V gives CDR1 LNHNV, CDR2 YYDKDF (reference sequence). Trimming removed 1 base at V and 0 bases at J, with 7 bases between. This CDR3 is built from 14 residues. CDR3 loop: CATSRGGYSYEQYF. In DNA form, the CDR3 reads TGTGCCACCAGCAGAGGAGGGTACTCCTACGAGCAGTACTTC.

The gene calls are TRBV14 and TRBJ1-2; D not certain. Germline-derived CDR1 and CDR2 are SGHDN and FVKESK. The CDR3 sequence is 15 residues long. The V end was cut by 5 bases, the J end by 5 bases, with 18 bases between. CDR3 bases: TGTGCCAGCAGCAAAGCGGTGAGCGGAGTATATGGCTACACCTTC. Translation: CASSKAVSGVYGYTF.

This rearrangement joins TRBV5-1 to TRBJ2-3; 15 bases agree with TRBD2. CDR1 and CDR2 (germline): SGHRS, YFSETQ. With 4 bases clipped from V and 4 bases from J, the junction kept 4 bases outside the gene matches. This CDR3 region has 16 residues. The DNA for the CDR3 is TGCGCCAGCAGCCCTAGGACTAGCGGGGGGGCAGATACGCAGTATTTT. This gives the protein CASSPRTSGGADTQYF. The entire variable domain, with the rest obtained from reference TRBV5-1 and TRBJ2-3, is as follows: KAGVTQTPRYLIKTRGQQVTLSCSPISGHRSVSWYQQTPGQGLQFLFEYFSETQRNKGNFPGRFSGRQFSNSRSEMNVSTLELGDSALYLCASSPRTSGGADTQYFGPGTRLTVL.

The chain combines TRBV14 with TRBJ2-7; D may be TRBD1 (6 bases). This CDR3 spans 14 amino acids. CDR1 and CDR2 from the germline V gene are SGHDN and FVKESK. Trimming cost V 1 base and J 1 base, with 8 bases left between them. Here the CDR3 reads CASSQGGGSYEQYF. CDR3 sequence (DNA): TGTGCCAGCAGCCAAGGAGGGGGATCCTACGAGCAGTACTTC. The full variable domain, in which reference TRBV14 and TRBJ2-7 provide the parts outside the CDR3, is EAGVTQFPSHSVIEKGQTVTLRCDPISGHDNLYWYRRVMGKEIKFLLHFVKESKQDESGMPNNRFLAERTGGTYSTLKVQPAELEDSGVYFCASSQGGGSYEQYFGPGTRLTVT.

The rearrangement links TRBV28 to TRBJ2-3, with 8 bases matching TRBD1. The J segment lost 0 bases and the V segment lost 8 bases, leaving 13 bases of the junction unmatched. The CDR3 has 17 amino acids. Germline lookup yields CDR1 MDHEN and CDR2 SYDVKM. The CDR3 here is CASVGAGGIFSTDTQYF. CDR3 in DNA: TGTGCCAGCGTGGGGGCAGGGGGCATTTTTAGCACAGATACGCAGTATTTT.

The chain links TRBV5-4 to TRBJ2-5; possibly TRBD2 for D (6 bases). CDR3 length equals 16 residues. Per the germline V gene, CDR1 is SGHNT and CDR2 is YYREEE (reference sequence). The V gene lost 4 bases and the J gene lost 1 base, with 17 bases spanning the gap. CDR3 bases: TGTGCCAGCAGCCCGGGATATCTGGGGGGCCAAGAGACCCAGTACTTC. This sequence encodes CASSPGYLGGQETQYF.